What follows are 18 T cell receptor beta chains derived from one specimen sequenced in a study of cytomegalovirus exposure and HLA in healthy donors (dated 2017 in TCRdb). Receptors were amplified or captured by the immunoSEQ multiplex PCR assay. For the multiplex PCR, a mixture combining 60 forward primers for TCR Vbeta segments and 13 reverse primers for TCR Jbeta segments was used. Imported from immuneACCESS, the table was reduced by TCRdb to in-frame sequences with V and J called. These copies leave out some clones; in studies compared against another copy, an unresolved V gene accounts for under half, and the cause of the remainder is not known. The sample table holds more than 85,000 clones, of which 76% were seen once. The top ten clonotypes cover over 3.5% of the sample. Sequencing was carried out using PBMCs. Receptors were obtained from a woman between 50 and 59 years old in good health and CMV-seropositive.

V gene TRBV27 combines with J gene TRBJ1-2; TRBD1 matches 7 bases. The V segment lost 5 bases and the J segment 4 bases; nucleotides outside the gene matches: 7. This CDR3 contains 14 residues. Germline CDR1 reads MNHEY; CDR2 reads SMNVEV (reference sequence). CDR3 protein: CASSNLGGIYGYTF. In DNA, the CDR3 is TGTGCCAGCAGTAACCTAGGGGGCATCTATGGCTACACCTTC.

V is TRBV19 and J is TRBJ2-1, with 8 bases that match TRBD1. Germline assignment: CDR1 LNHDA and CDR2 SQIVND (reference sequence). With 3 bases clipped from V and 5 bases from J, the junction kept 9 bases outside the gene matches. This CDR3 spans 16 amino acids. The CDR3 DNA sequence: TGTGCCAGTAGTATCCTAAACCGGGACAGGAACAATGAGCAGTTCTTC. Encoded protein: CASSILNRDRNNEQFF.

This chain joins TRBV6-4 and TRBJ1-1, with D hard to call. V was pared by 7 bases and J by 8 bases, with 8 bases between. This CDR3 region has 10 residues. CDR1 is MRHNA, CDR2 SNTAGT, per germline. The CDR3 DNA reads as TGTGCCAGCACCGCGGGGGAAGCTTTCTTT. Translated, it gives CASTAGEAFF.

The chain is built from TRBV1 and TRBJ2-3; TRBD2, as called in the table, went unchecked against the DNA. TRBV1 is an annotated pseudogene. This CDR3 spans 17 amino acids. The CDR3: CTSSKGAGGPSGDTQYF. In DNA form, the CDR3 reads TGCACCAGCAGCAAGGGAGCGGGAGGGCCCTCGGGAGATACGCAGTATTTT.

The sample holds a few counts of this clone. The genes are TRBV19 and TRBJ1-2; 7 nucleotides align to TRBD1. The length of the CDR3 is 14 residues. With 3 bases clipped from V and 7 bases from J, the junction kept 8 bases outside the gene matches. CDR1 is LNHDA and CDR2 is SQIVND in the germline V gene (reference sequence). DNA of the CDR3: TGTGCCAGTAGTATCCCCCAGGCAGGGGGTGGCTACACCTTC. Its protein is CASSIPQAGGGYTF.

The rearrangement links TRBV7-9 to TRBJ2-2; maybe TRBD2 (6 bases). Trimming cost V 2 bases and J 7 bases, with 14 bases left between them. CDR3 size: 15 residues. Germline V lookup: CDR1 SEHNR, CDR2 FQNEAQ (reference sequence). The CDR3 DNA sequence: TGTGCCAGCAGCTTAATAGCGGTGGGGAACGGGGAGCTGTTTTTT. It codes for CASSLIAVGNGELFF. Full variable domain (remainder filled in from reference TRBV7-9 and TRBJ2-2): DTGVSQNPRHKITKRGQNVTFRCDPISEHNRLYWYRQTLGQGPEFLTYFQNEAQLEKSRLLSDRFSAERPKGSFSTLEIQRTEQGDSAMYLCASSLIAVGNGELFFGEGSRLTVL.

This clone was observed once. J is TRBJ1-2 and V is TRBV6-6, with no clear D. The germline V gene encodes CDR1 MNHNY and CDR2 SVGAGI (reference sequence). The CDR3 is 15 residues long. V was clipped by 2 bases and J by 5 bases, with 15 bases between them. This chain's CDR3 is CASSYVESAPYGYTF. As DNA, the CDR3 is TGTGCCAGCAGTTACGTCGAGAGCGCGCCTTATGGCTACACCTTC.

The genes are TRBV27 and TRBJ1-1; D remains unclear. There are 13 residues in the CDR3. CDR1 MNHEY and CDR2 SMNVEV come from the germline V gene (reference sequence). Trimming took off 3 bases at V and 4 bases at J, with 9 bases between the two ends. The CDR3 coding sequence is TGTGCCAGCAGTTTTAAAGCGATCACTGAAGCTTTCTTT. It codes for CASSFKAITEAFF.

This chain connects TRBV29-1 to TRBJ2-3; 10 positions agree with TRBD2. Germline trimming cut 5 bases from V and 7 bases from J; bases unmatched to any gene: 6. This CDR3 is 13 amino acids long. Germline CDR1 is SQVTM and CDR2 is ANQGSEA. The CDR3: CSVLAGDPYTQYF. CDR3 in DNA: TGCAGCGTTCTAGCGGGAGATCCGTATACGCAGTATTTT.

This chain uses TRBV21-1 with TRBJ2-7; TRBD2, the table's D call, was not compared with the DNA. TRBV21-1 is a recognized pseudogene. This CDR3 is built from 18 residues. In DNA form, the CDR3 reads TGTGCCAGCAGCAAAGAGAAGGGAGACCTACCCGGGGTCTGGGAGCAGTACTTC. Translating it yields CASSKEKGDLPGVWEQYF.

This rearrangement joins TRBV19 to TRBJ1-2, with D tentatively TRBD1 (5 bases). The CDR3 is 13 amino acids. V was trimmed by 8 bases and J by 2 bases, leaving 12 bases between them. Germline V lookup: CDR1 LNHDA, CDR2 SQIVND (reference sequence). The CDR3 coding sequence is TGTGCCAGTCGAAGGGGCTCGAACTATGGCTACACCTTC. Translation gives CASRRGSNYGYTF.

The rearrangement uses TRBV14 and TRBJ2-1; D may be TRBD2 (5 bases). Trimming shortened V by 1 base and J by 4 bases, and 14 bases separated the two germline ends. This CDR3 is 16 amino acids long. Per the germline V gene, CDR1 is SGHDN and CDR2 is FVKESK. The CDR3 sequence: CASSQGGIALYNEQFF. CDR3 DNA sequence: TGTGCCAGCAGCCAAGGAGGGATAGCCCTGTACAATGAGCAGTTCTTC.

The chain employs TRBV25-1 and TRBJ2-7; 9 nucleotides align to TRBD1. The germline gives CDR1 MGHDK, CDR2 SYGVNS. The CDR3 is 15 residues long. Trimming at V came to 8 bases and at J to 0 bases, leaving 8 bases not matched to a gene. CDR3 amino acids: CASSNRGRTSYEQYF. The DNA for the CDR3 is TGTGCCAGCTCTAACAGGGGGCGGACCTCCTACGAGCAGTACTTC.

The chain has TRBV5-4 and TRBJ1-4; no definite D call. The CDR3 extends over 15 amino acids. V dropped 7 bases and J dropped 3 bases, with 16 bases sitting between them. Per germline, CDR1 SGHNT and CDR2 YYREEE (reference sequence). CDR3 DNA: TGTGCCAGCTCACTCCTTTCCTCATCTAATGAAAAACTGTTTTTT. Translation gives CASSLLSSSNEKLFF.

The chain joins TRBV7-3 to TRBJ2-1; TRBD2 aligns across 13 bases. This CDR3 has 17 residues. Trimming took 5 bases from V and 0 from J; bases not matched to a gene: 4. Germline-derived CDR1 and CDR2 are SGHTA and FQGTGA. CDR3 region: CASSLTSGGPSYNEQFF. CDR3 nucleotide sequence: TGTGCCAGCAGCCTGACTAGCGGGGGGCCCTCCTACAATGAGCAGTTCTTC.

The rearrangement links TRBV4-1 to TRBJ2-7; 8 bases are shared with TRBD2. Trimming at V came to 1 base and at J to 2 bases, leaving 7 bases not matched to a gene. The CDR3 runs to 16 residues. Germline lookup yields CDR1 MGHRA and CDR2 YSYEKL. The CDR3 protein is CASSQGEAGDPYEQYF. The CDR3 DNA is TGCGCCAGCAGCCAAGGAGAAGCGGGAGACCCCTACGAGCAGTACTTC.

The V call is TRBV7-3, the J call TRBJ2-7, with TRBD2 matching over 15 bases. The germline V gene has CDR1 SGHTA and CDR2 FQGTGA. J lost 7 bases, V lost 5 bases, and 3 bases had no gene match. The CDR3 runs 14 residues. CDR3 in DNA: TGTGCCAGCAGCCAGGGACTAGCGGGAGGTGAGCAGTACTTC. Its protein product is CASSQGLAGGEQYF.

This clone came up a few times. The chain couples TRBV9 to TRBJ1-5; D not resolved. Trimming removed 4 bases from V and 0 bases from J, with 8 bases in between. CDR3 length: 14 residues. Per germline, CDR1 SGDLS and CDR2 YYNGEE. In nucleotides, the CDR3 is TGTGCCAGCAGCTCCTCTTATAGCAATCAGCCCCAGCATTTT. This translates into CASSSSYSNQPQHF.